Each of the 24 T cell receptor beta chains below was sequenced from the same sample in a study of metastatic and nonmetastatic thyroid tumors. TCRdb called clones again from the PCR reads with MiXCR. The sample holds tens of thousands of clones, 25% to 30% seen once. Prior to thyroid surgery, none of the patients had received any treatment. Sample: blood. The receptor source for this set is a female donor with papillary thyroid cancer or a benign thyroid nodule (not recorded which). Some clones in this sample may be carry-over from other donors' samples.

This clone was counted ten times or more. This chain uses TRBV20-1 with TRBJ2-5; D is uncertain. Looked up from germline, CDR1 is DFQATT and CDR2 is SNEGSKA (reference sequence). V was trimmed by 0 bases and J by 5 bases, leaving 13 bases between them. CDR3 size: 14 residues. CDR3 sequence reads: CSARDRGAFETQYF. The CDR3 DNA is TGCAGTGCTAGAGATCGCGGAGCCTTTGAGACCCAGTACTTC.

This CDR3 reads CASSYKRSGSTDTQYF. CDR3 in DNA: TGTGCCAGCAGTTACAAGCGGAGTGGGAGCACAGATACGCAGTATTTT. The chain combines TRBV5-6 with TRBJ2-3; weak D call: TRBD2 (5 bases). Trimming pared 5 bases from V and 0 bases from J, leaving 16 bases between. In germline, CDR1 is SGHDT, CDR2 YYEEEE. This CDR3 has 16 amino acids.

The gene calls are TRBV20-1 and TRBJ1-1, with D possibly matching TRBD1 (6 bases). This CDR3 is 15 amino acids long. Germline CDR1 and CDR2: DFQATT and SNEGSKA (reference sequence). Trimming pared 6 bases from V and 5 bases from J, leaving 22 bases between. CDR3 coding DNA: TGCAGTGCCAAAGGATACAGGGACATGGAGACTGAAGCTTTCTTT. Translated: CSAKGYRDMETEAFF.

This clone was found many times. The same CDR3 also results from other DNA sequences found in this sample. The chain employs TRBV10-3 and TRBJ2-1; D is perhaps TRBD2 (6 bases). V dropped 9 bases and J dropped 5 bases, with 11 bases sitting between them. The CDR3 covers 12 residues. Germline CDR1 is ENHRY and CDR2 is SYGVKD. The chain's CDR3 is CAIGGENNEQFF. The DNA for the CDR3 is TGTGCCATTGGCGGGGAAAACAATGAGCAGTTCTTC.

V gene TRBV12-3 or TRBV12-4 combines with J gene TRBJ2-2, with a possible D match to TRBD1 (5 bases). V lost 6 bases and J lost 10, with 15 bases in between. This CDR3 spans 13 amino acids. The CDR3, as DNA: TGTGCCAGCAGCACTCAAGGGGCCGTGGAGCTGTTTTTT. It codes for CASSTQGAVELFF.

This clone rates as medium-sized. The gene calls are TRBV28 and TRBJ2-7; D is tentatively TRBD1 or TRBD2 (6 bases each). Germline CDR1 and CDR2: MDHEN and SYDVKM. The CDR3 is 14 residues long. The V gene lost 3 bases and the J gene lost 7 bases, with 16 bases spanning the gap. The DNA of the CDR3 is TGTGCCAGCAGTTTCGACGTGGGGGCGGGGGAGCAGTACTTC. Its protein product is CASSFDVGAGEQYF.

The sample holds a few counts of this clone. The chain couples TRBV12-3 or TRBV12-4 to TRBJ1-2; 8 positions agree with TRBD1. The V and J ends lost 7 bases and 7 bases, in that order; junction bases with no gene match: 11. CDR3 size: 14 residues. The CDR3 is CASTRTGKDGGYTF. The CDR3 coding sequence is TGTGCCAGCACCCGGACAGGGAAGGATGGTGGCTACACCTTC.

The chain has TRBV24-1 and TRBJ2-3, with 12 bases lining up with TRBD2. Germline V CDR1 and CDR2: KGHDR, SFDVKD. Trimming took 0 bases from V and 4 from J; bases not matched to a gene: 4. This CDR3 is 17 amino acids long. The CDR3 nucleotides read TGTGCCACCAGTGATTTGCCTAGCGGGGGGGCTCCAGATACGCAGTATTTT. Amino acid sequence: CATSDLPSGGAPDTQYF.

Only a few counts were recorded for this clone. This chain connects TRBV10-3 to TRBJ1-1; maybe TRBD1 (6 bases). The germline V gene encodes CDR1 ENHRY and CDR2 SYGVKD. This CDR3 is built from 14 residues. The V gene lost 6 bases and the J gene lost 8 bases, with 19 bases spanning the gap. This CDR3 is CAIRLQGHLPEAFF. CDR3 in DNA: TGTGCCATCAGACTACAGGGACACCTCCCAGAAGCTTTCTTT.

The chain uses TRBV7-9 and TRBJ1-1; D call uncertain. The CDR3 has 14 amino acids. The ends were cut back, 5 bases at V and 0 bases at J, with 10 bases in the middle. Germline values: CDR1 SEHNR, CDR2 FQNEAQ (reference sequence). This CDR3 is CASSLSELNTEAFF. CDR3 nucleotide sequence: TGTGCCAGCAGCCTCAGTGAGTTGAACACTGAAGCTTTCTTT.

The chain recombines TRBV2 with TRBJ1-6, with D unclear. The CDR3 extends over 15 amino acids. V lost 6 bases to trimming and J lost 2 bases, with 11 bases between them. The germline V gene encodes CDR1 SNHLY and CDR2 FYNNEI. The CDR3 region has the DNA TGTGCCAGCAGACCCCCGAACCCCTATAATTCACCCCTCCACTTT. Translation gives CASRPPNPYNSPLHF.

This clone showed up many times. With a much larger clone just one base away, this may be a read error. Lacking the conserved final phenylalanine or tryptophan, this CDR3 likely reflects a read error. The same CDR3 is also encoded by other DNA sequences in this sample. V and J are TRBV9 and TRBJ2-3; TRBD2 might be the D (6 bases). CDR1 and CDR2 (germline): SGDLS, YYNGEE. The CDR3 is made up of 14 amino acids. Trimming took 0 bases from V and 7 from J, leaving 12 bases between them. CDR3 protein: CASSVATGVHTQYL. The DNA for the CDR3 is TGTGCCAGCAGCGTAGCTACGGGGGTACATACGCAGTATCTT.

The J gene is TRBJ1-1, the V gene TRBV7-2; perhaps TRBD1 as D (5 bases). Between the trimmed V and J ends, which lost 5 bases and 4 bases, there was a span of 11 bases. The CDR3 runs 13 residues. Germline CDR1 and CDR2: SGHTA and FQGNSA. CDR3 sequence: CASSKDQGTEAFF. The CDR3 DNA is TGTGCCAGCAGCAAGGATCAGGGCACTGAAGCTTTCTTT. Looking up the rest from reference TRBV7-2 and TRBJ1-1 gives the full variable domain: GAGVSQSPSNKVTEKGKDVELRCDPISGHTALYWYRQSLGQGLEFLIYFQGNSAPDKSGLPSDRFSAERTGGSVSTLTIQRTQQEDSAVYLCASSKDQGTEAFFGQGTRLTVV.

About this clone: The junction departs from germline at one end; a sequencing error may be responsible. The chain has TRBV6-2 or TRBV6-3 and TRBJ1-2; TRBD1 matches at 7 bases. The length of the CDR3 is 16 residues. The germline V gene has CDR1 MNHEY and CDR2 SVGEGT. CDR3 sequence reads: CASSLVSGTAAYVYTF. The CDR3 DNA reads as TGTGCCAGCAGCTTAGTATCCGGGACAGCCGCCTATGTCTACACCTTC.

The rearrangement joins TRBV5-1 to TRBJ2-3; D is unclear. CDR1 and CDR2 (germline): SGHRS, YFSETQ. Trimming removed 4 bases at V and 2 bases at J, with 14 bases between. This CDR3 has 15 amino acids. Here the CDR3 DNA reads TGCGCCAGCAGCCTCTCAGGAAGCTACACAGATACGCAGTATTTT. Protein sequence: CASSLSGSYTDTQYF. Full variable domain (missing parts from reference TRBV5-1 and TRBJ2-3): KAGVTQTPRYLIKTRGQQVTLSCSPISGHRSVSWYQQTPGQGLQFLFEYFSETQRNKGNFPGRFSGRQFSNSRSEMNVSTLELGDSALYLCASSLSGSYTDTQYFGPGTRLTVL.

The chain carries TRBV6-1 and TRBJ1-2; D is unresolved. The germline V gene encodes CDR1 MNHNS and CDR2 SASEGT. Trimming stripped 8 bases from V and 8 bases from J, with 21 bases between. This CDR3 has 14 amino acids. CDR3 nucleotide sequence: TGTGCCAGCGCTGAGGGAAGCATTGCACGCGGCTACACCTTC. It encodes CASAEGSIARGYTF.

Within the sample, this clone is medium-sized (0.01 to 0.1%). This chain links TRBV28 with TRBJ2-1; no clear D. Trimming pared 3 bases from V and 9 bases from J, leaving 6 bases between. Germline V gene sequence: CDR1 MDHEN, CDR2 SYDVKM. This CDR3 contains 11 residues. DNA of the CDR3: TGTGCCAGCAGTTTTACTGGTGAGCAGTTCTTC. Protein sequence: CASSFTGEQFF.

A few counts support this clone. This chain uses TRBV6-1 with TRBJ1-1; no clear D. The CDR3 totals 12 residues. The V gene's germline CDR1 is MNHNS and CDR2 SASEGT. Trimming removed 6 bases at V and 0 bases at J, with 5 bases between. The DNA for the CDR3 is TGTGCCAGCAGGCAGATGAACACTGAAGCTTTCTTT. The encoded protein is CASRQMNTEAFF.

This clone appeared many times. The V gene is TRBV30, the J gene TRBJ1-2; 10 bases align to TRBD1. Looked up from germline, CDR1 is GTSNPN and CDR2 is SVGIG (reference sequence). CDR3 size: 16 residues. V lost 2 bases to trimming and J lost 3 bases; unmatched junction nucleotides: 9. The CDR3 nucleotides are TGTGCCTGGAGTAACCGACAGGGGGCAGGCTACTATGGCTACACCTTC. As protein: CAWSNRQGAGYYGYTF.

This clone showed up just a few times. V gene TRBV6-4 combines with J gene TRBJ2-1; 8 nucleotides line up with TRBD2. The germline CDR1 and CDR2 sequences are MRHNA and SNTAGT. V shed 3 bases and J 3 bases; nucleotides not matched to a gene: 7. The CDR3 spans 16 residues. The DNA of the CDR3 is TGTGCCAGCAGTGAAGCGGGAGCCGGAAGCTACAATGAGCAGTTCTTC. The encoded protein is CASSEAGAGSYNEQFF.

This clone is medium-sized (0.01 to 0.1%) by share. The chain couples TRBV7-6 to TRBJ1-2, with D unclear. The CDR3 loop spans 13 amino acids. CDR1 SGHVS and CDR2 FNYEAQ come from the germline V gene. The germline V and J ends were trimmed by 1 base and 5 bases, with 8 bases remaining between them. In nucleotides, the CDR3 is TGTGCCAGCAGCTTAGGTCAGCGTTATGGCTACACCTTC. Residues: CASSLGQRYGYTF. Variable domain in full (rest from reference TRBV7-6 and TRBJ1-2): GAGVSQSPRYKVTKRGQDVALRCDPISGHVSLYWYRQALGQGPEFLTYFNYEAQQDKSGLPNDRFSAERPEGSISTLTIQRTEQRDSAMYRCASSLGQRYGYTFGSGTRLTVV.

Relative to its sample, this clone is medium-sized. V is TRBV6-1 and J is TRBJ1-1; 7 positions agree with TRBD1. Germline assignment: CDR1 MNHNS and CDR2 SASEGT. The CDR3 sequence is 13 residues long. The ends lost 5 bases at V and 5 bases at J; junction bases unmatched: 5. The CDR3 DNA follows: TGTGCCAGCAGTCCTGACAGGGATACTGAAGCTTTCTTT. Translation gives CASSPDRDTEAFF.

By share of the sample, this clone is medium-sized (0.01 to 0.1%). This sequence joins TRBV25-1 and TRBJ2-7; either TRBD1 or TRBD2 may fit D (6 bases each). This CDR3 is built from 13 residues. Trimming cost V 6 bases and J 1 base, with 10 bases left between them. Germline lookup yields CDR1 MGHDK and CDR2 SYGVNS. CDR3 in amino acids: CASRKGGSYEQYF. The CDR3 DNA sequence: TGTGCCAGCAGGAAGGGGGGTTCCTACGAGCAGTACTTC.

This clone was found a few times. The sample has other DNA sequences that encode this CDR3 too. V and J are TRBV7-8 and TRBJ1-2; D unresolved. The CDR3 totals 12 residues. V lost 1 base and J lost 5, with 5 bases in between. Germline V gene data show CDR1 as SGHVS and CDR2 as FQNEAQ. The CDR3 DNA reads TGTGCCAGCAGCTTAGGGGGTTATGGCTACACCTTC. Translated, it gives CASSLGGYGYTF. Using reference TRBV7-8 and TRBJ1-2 for the parts outside the CDR3, the full variable domain is GAGVSQSPRYKVAKRGQDVALRCDPISGHVSLFWYQQALGQGPEFLTYFQNEAQLDKSGLPSDRFFAERPEGSVSTLKIQRTQQEDSAVYLCASSLGGYGYTFGSGTRLTVV.